A single sample is the source of the 4 T cell receptor beta chains below, sequenced in a study of OX40 agonist ivuxolimab in advanced cancers. Libraries were prepared by immunoSEQ multiplex PCR; TCRdb keeps only in-frame clonotypes and omits some of them. The table records approximately 80,000 clones, less than 95% of them present only once. This sample comprised CD4+ or CD8+ T cells sorted from blood, obtained in a trial of the OX40 agonist ivuxolimab. These receptors all stem from an adult with an advanced solid tumor such as melanoma, head and neck, liver or kidney cancer.

The gene calls are TRBV6-1 and TRBJ1-1; D not certain. There are 14 residues in the CDR3. Germline loops: CDR1 MNHNS, CDR2 SASEGT. Trimming stripped 2 bases from V and 3 bases from J, with 10 bases between. The CDR3 sequence: CASSEMEGYTEAFF. CDR3 DNA: TGTGCCAGCAGTGAAATGGAAGGATACACTGAAGCTTTCTTT.

This rearrangement joins TRBV15 to TRBJ1-5; TRBD1 matches 9 bases. Germline V gene sequence: CDR1 LNHNV, CDR2 YYDKDF (reference sequence). CDR3 size: 17 residues. Unmatched junction bases numbered 11, after V lost 3 bases and J lost 5 bases. The CDR3 DNA reads TGTGCCACCAGCAGCCCTTACACAGGGGGCGGGCATCAGCCCCAGCATTTT. It translates to CATSSPYTGGGHQPQHF.

The V gene is TRBV7-3, the J gene TRBJ2-1; 15 nucleotides line up with TRBD2. The V and J ends lost 8 bases and 10 bases, in that order; junction bases with no gene match: 3. This CDR3 has 13 amino acids. Germline V gene sequence: CDR1 SGHTA, CDR2 FQGTGA. In nucleotides, the CDR3 is TGTGCCAGCCGGACTAGCGGGGGGGAAGAGCAGTTCTTC. Translation gives CASRTSGGEEQFF.

The rearrangement uses TRBV2 and TRBJ2-3; D is possibly TRBD1 (6 bases). V shed 11 bases and J shed 0 bases, with 12 bases lying between them. CDR3 size: 13 residues. The V gene's germline CDR1 is SNHLY and CDR2 FYNNEI. The CDR3 bases are TGTGCCGGAAGGACAGCTAGCACAGATACGCAGTATTTT. This translates into CAGRTASTDTQYF.